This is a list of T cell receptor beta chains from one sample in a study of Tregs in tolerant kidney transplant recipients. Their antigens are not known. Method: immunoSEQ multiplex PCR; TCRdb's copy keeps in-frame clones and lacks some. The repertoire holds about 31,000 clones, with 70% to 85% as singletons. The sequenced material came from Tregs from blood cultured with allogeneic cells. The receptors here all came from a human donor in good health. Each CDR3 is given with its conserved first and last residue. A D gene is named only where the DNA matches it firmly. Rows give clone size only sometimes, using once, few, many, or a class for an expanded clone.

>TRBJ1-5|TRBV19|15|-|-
TGTGCCAGTAGCCCCGAACCGGGACCCTATCAGCCCCAGCATTTT
CASSPEPGPYQPQHF
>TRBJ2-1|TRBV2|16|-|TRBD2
TGTGCCAGCAGGGGTTGGACTAGCGGGAGAAGCAATGAGCAGTTCTTC
CASRGWTSGRSNEQFF
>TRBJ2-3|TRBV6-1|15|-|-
TGTGCCAGCAGAAAGGGGGTTGGTAGCACAGATACGCAGTATTTT
CASRKGVGSTDTQYF
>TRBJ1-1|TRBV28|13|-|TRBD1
TGTGCCAGCAGTTTGGACGGGACAGCTGAAGCTTTCTTT
CASSLDGTAEAFF
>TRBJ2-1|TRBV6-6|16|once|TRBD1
TGTGCCAGCAGTCACCTAGGGGACAGGGGTTGGAATGAGCAGTTCTTC
CASSHLGDRGWNEQFF
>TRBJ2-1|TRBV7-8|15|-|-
TGTGCCAGCAGCCGATCTGGGGGCCTCTACAATGAGCAGTTCTTC
CASSRSGGLYNEQFF
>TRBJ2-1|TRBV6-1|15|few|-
TGTGCCACCATATTTAGGGGGTTCATGTACAATGAGCAGTTCTTC
CATIFRGFMYNEQFF
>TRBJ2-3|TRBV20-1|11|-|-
TGCAGCGCAACGGGGGTGGATACGCAGTATTTT
CSATGVDTQYF
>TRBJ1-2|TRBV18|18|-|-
TGTGCCAGCTCACCTCTAGGGCCCGGACTCTCACTCCGTTATGGCTACACCTTC
CASSPLGPGLSLRYGYTF
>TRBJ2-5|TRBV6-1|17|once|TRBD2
TGTGCCAGCAGTGTTCGACTAGCGGGGGGTTCTAAAGAGACCCAGTACTTC
CASSVRLAGGSKETQYF
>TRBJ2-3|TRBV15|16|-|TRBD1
TGTGCCACCAGCAGGGGGACAGGAGGGATTGCAGATACGCAGTATTTT
CATSRGTGGIADTQYF
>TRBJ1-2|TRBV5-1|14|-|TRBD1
TGCGCCAGCAGCACCGGGACAGATTCCTATGGCTACACCTTC
CASSTGTDSYGYTF
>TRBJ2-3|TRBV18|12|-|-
TGTGCCAGCTCACCAGGGACAGATACGCAGTATTTT
CASSPGTDTQYF
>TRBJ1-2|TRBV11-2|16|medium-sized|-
TGTGCCAGCAGCTCCCCCCGAGGGGATGACAGCTATGGCTACACCTTC
CASSSPRGDDSYGYTF
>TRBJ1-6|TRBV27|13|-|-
TGTGCCAGCAGTTTATCCCCGAGTTTACCCCTCCACTTT
CASSLSPSLPLHF
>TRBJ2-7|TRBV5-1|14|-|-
TGCGCCAGCAGCTTATCCGGGAGCTCCTACGAGCAGTACTTC
CASSLSGSSYEQYF
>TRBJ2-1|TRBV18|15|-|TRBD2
TGTGCCAGCTCATTCGGACTAGCGGGGGGGATTGAGCAGTTCTTC
CASSFGLAGGIEQFF
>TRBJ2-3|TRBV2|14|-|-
TGTGCCAGCACGGCACGGCGGGACACAGATACGCAGTATTTT
CASTARRDTDTQYF
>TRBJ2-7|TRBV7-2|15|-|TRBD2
TGTGCCAGCAGCTTTAAGGGCGGGAGATGGGACGAGCAGTACTTC
CASSFKGGRWDEQYF
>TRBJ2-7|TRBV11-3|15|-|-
TGTGCCAGCAGCTTAGAGGGAGGACCCCACTACGAGCAGTACTTC
CASSLEGGPHYEQYF
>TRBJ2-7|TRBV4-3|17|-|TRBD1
TGCGCCAGCAGCCAAGCAACAGGGGGAAGTAGTGTCGGCGAGCAGTACTTC
CASSQATGGSSVGEQYF
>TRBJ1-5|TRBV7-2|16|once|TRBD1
TGTGCCAGCAGCTTAGGTTTACAGGGGAGCAATCAGCCCCAGCATTTT
CASSLGLQGSNQPQHF
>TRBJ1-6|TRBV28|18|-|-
TGTGCCAGCAGTTTACGGGGGCTCCCATCTCCCCTTAATTCACCCCTCCACTTT
CASSLRGLPSPLNSPLHF
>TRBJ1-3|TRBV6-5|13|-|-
TGTGCCAGCATCCCCGGGCCGGGAAACACCATATATTTT
CASIPGPGNTIYF
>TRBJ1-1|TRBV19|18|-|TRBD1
TGTGCCAGTAAGGGGGTCTCTAACAGGGGGCCCTTGAACACTGAAGCTTTCTTT
CASKGVSNRGPLNTEAFF
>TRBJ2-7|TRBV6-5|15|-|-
TGTGCCAGCAGTCCCCCCGGGGGAACTGAGCACGAGCAGTACTTC
CASSPPGGTEHEQYF
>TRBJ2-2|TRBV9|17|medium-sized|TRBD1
TGTGCCAGCAGCGTTTTTGGACAGGGGCTTAACACCGGGGAGCTGTTTTTT
CASSVFGQGLNTGELFF
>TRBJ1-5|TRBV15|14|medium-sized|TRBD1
TGTGCCACCAGCTCCCAGGGGGGAGAGGCGGCCCAGCATTTT
CATSSQGGEAAQHF
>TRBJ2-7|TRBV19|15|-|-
TGTGCCAGTAGTCAGCCGGGACTTGGCCTATACGAGCAGTACTTC
CASSQPGLGLYEQYF
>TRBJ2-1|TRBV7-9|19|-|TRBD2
TGTGCCAGCAACCTACGGACTAGTGAGGGTTTTCAGCCGCACAATGAGCAGTTCTTC
CASNLRTSEGFQPHNEQFF
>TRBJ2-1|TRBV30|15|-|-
TGTGCCTGGAGTGTACGAGTGGCGGGGCCTAAAGAGCAGTTCTTC
CAWSVRVAGPKEQFF
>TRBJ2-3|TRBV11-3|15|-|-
TGTGCCAGCAGCTTAAGGGCGGGTGACTCAGATACGCAGTATTTT
CASSLRAGDSDTQYF
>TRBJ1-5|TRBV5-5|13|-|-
TGTGCCAGCAGCTTTAGGCCCGATCAGCCCCAGCATTTT
CASSFRPDQPQHF
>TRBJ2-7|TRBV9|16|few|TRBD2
TGTGCCAGCAGCCACAACTACCAGGTAGCGGGAGGCCAGGGGTACTTC
CASSHNYQVAGGQGYF
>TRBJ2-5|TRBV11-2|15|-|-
TGTGCCAGCAGCTTAAGACCGAAGTACCAAGAGACCCAGTACTTC
CASSLRPKYQETQYF
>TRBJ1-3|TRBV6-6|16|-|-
TGTGCCAGCAAAACAGTAGGCAGTCCGTCTGGAAACACCATATATTTT
CASKTVGSPSGNTIYF
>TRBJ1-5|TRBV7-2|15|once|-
TGTGCCAGCAGCTTCGGACGGCACTACAATCAGCCCCAGCATTTT
CASSFGRHYNQPQHF
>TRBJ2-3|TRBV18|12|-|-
TGTGCCAGCTCACCAAGACGGTCACAAAAGTATTTT
CASSPRRSQKYF
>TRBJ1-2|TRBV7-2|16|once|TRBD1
TGTGCCAGCAGCCCGACAGGGAACCACTACCACTATGGCTACACCTTC
CASSPTGNHYHYGYTF
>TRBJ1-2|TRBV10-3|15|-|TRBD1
TGTGCCATCAGTGATACCGGGACAGCTTCCGGTGGCTACACCTTC
CAISDTGTASGGYTF
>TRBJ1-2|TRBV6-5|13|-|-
TGTGCCAGCAGTTACTCTCTGTTGGGGGCCTACACCTTC
CASSYSLLGAYTF
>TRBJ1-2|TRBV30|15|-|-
TGTGCCTGGAGCGCCCTTGGAGGGTTCATTTCTGGCTACACCTTC
CAWSALGGFISGYTF
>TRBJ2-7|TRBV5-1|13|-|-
TGCGCCAGCAGCTTGAGGAGGGGATACGAGCAGTACTTC
CASSLRRGYEQYF
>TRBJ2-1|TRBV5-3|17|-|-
TGTGCCAGAAGCATCAAGGGGGATAGCGGGCCCTACAATGAGCAGTTCTTC
CARSIKGDSGPYNEQFF
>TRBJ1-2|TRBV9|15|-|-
TGTGCCAGCAGCCCTTTCGGAGACACCATCTATGGCTACACCTTC
CASSPFGDTIYGYTF
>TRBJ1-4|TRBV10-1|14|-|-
TGCGCCAGCAGTGATAATGAGGGGCGGGAAAAACTGTTTTTT
CASSDNEGREKLFF
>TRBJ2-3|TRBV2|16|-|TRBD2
TGTGCCAGCAGTGCGCAGTGGAGCGGGGTCACAGATACGCAGTATTTT
CASSAQWSGVTDTQYF
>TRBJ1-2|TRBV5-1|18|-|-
TGCGCCAGCAGCTTGGACCCCGCTTTATGGGGTTTAGGTTATGGCTACACCTTC
CASSLDPALWGLGYGYTF
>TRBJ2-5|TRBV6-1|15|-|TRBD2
TGTGCCAGCAGGAGACTAGCGGGGGGTCAAGAGACCCAGTACTTC
CASRRLAGGQETQYF
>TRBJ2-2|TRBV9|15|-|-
TGTGCCAGCAGCGTAGACTCCCGGGTATCAGGGGAGCTGTTTTTT
CASSVDSRVSGELFF
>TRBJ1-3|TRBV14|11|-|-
TGTGCCAGCAGCCACGGAAACACCATATATTTT
CASSHGNTIYF
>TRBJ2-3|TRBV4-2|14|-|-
TGTGCCAGCAGCCAAGGTTTAGGGTTCGATACGCAGTATTTT
CASSQGLGFDTQYF
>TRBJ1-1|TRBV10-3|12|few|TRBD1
TGTGCCACGAGACAGGGAGACACTGAAGCTTTCTTT
CATRQGDTEAFF
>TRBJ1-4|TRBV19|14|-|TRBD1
TGTGCCAGTGGACAGGGGTCGACTAATGAAAAACTGTTTTTT
CASGQGSTNEKLFF
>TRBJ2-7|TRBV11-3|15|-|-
TGTGCCAGCAGCTTCGGGGGCAGGGGTCCCTACGAGCAGTACTTC
CASSFGGRGPYEQYF
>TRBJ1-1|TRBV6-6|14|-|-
TGTGCCAGCAGTTACAGCAGCTGGGGCACTGAAGCTTTCTTT
CASSYSSWGTEAFF
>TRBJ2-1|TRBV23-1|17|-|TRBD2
TGCGCCAGCAGTCATCCGTTAGCGGGAGAGGTTCACAATGAGCAGTTCTTC
CASSHPLAGEVHNEQFF
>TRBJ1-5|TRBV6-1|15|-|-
TGTGCCAGCAGTGGCGATCAGACACCCCTAAGGCCCCAGCATTTT
CASSGDQTPLRPQHF
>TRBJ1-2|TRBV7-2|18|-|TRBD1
TGTGCCAGCAGCTTAATGAAGGGGAAGACAGGGGGAGGCTATGGCTACACCTTC
CASSLMKGKTGGGYGYTF